The 5 T cell receptor beta chains below come from one sample, sequenced in a study of blood T cells in healthy people across ages. With a J-beta primer mix and a sample-barcoded 5' primer, a second PCR ran roughly 6 to 11 cycles. Each CDR3 protein is one row after TCRdb ran MiXCR on the 5' RACE reads. The profile shows about 1.4 million distinct CDR3 sequences, roughly 59% of them singletons. The sample consisted of blood. The source of these receptors is a young man in good health.

V is TRBV9 and J is TRBJ2-3; 7 nucleotides match TRBD2. The CDR3 has 16 amino acids. Trimming removed 0 bases from V and 4 bases from J; junction bases left unmatched: 8. Per the germline V gene, CDR1 is SGDLS and CDR2 is YYNGEE. CDR3 in amino acids: CASSVATGLGADTQYF. Written as DNA, the CDR3 is TGTGCCAGCAGCGTAGCTACAGGACTAGGGGCAGATACGCAGTATTTT. Variable domain in full (rest from reference TRBV9 and TRBJ2-3): DSGVTQTPKHLITATGQRVTLRCSPRSGDLSVYWYQQSLDQGLQFLIQYYNGEERAKGNILERFSAQQFPDLHSELNLSSLELGDSALYFCASSVATGLGADTQYFGPGTRLTVL.

The CDR3 DNA is TGCGCCAGCAGCCAAGTGGGGACTAGCAGAAACAATGAGCAGTTCTTC. It codes for CASSQVGTSRNNEQFF. The rearrangement links TRBV4-1 to TRBJ2-1; TRBD2 agrees at 9 bases. CDR1 is MGHRA and CDR2 is YSYEKL in the germline V gene. The length of the CDR3 is 16 residues. V gave up 1 base and J gave up 5 bases; unmatched junction bases: 6.

The chain combines TRBV6-2 or TRBV6-3 with TRBJ2-1; TRBD2 agrees at 10 bases. The CDR3 totals 13 residues. Trimming took 5 bases from V and 9 from J; bases not matched to a gene: 4. The V gene's germline CDR1 is MNHEY and CDR2 SVGEGT. CDR3 residues: CASSPSGRSEQFF. CDR3 bases: TGTGCCAGCAGTCCTAGCGGGAGAAGTGAGCAGTTCTTC.

The chain carries TRBV15 and TRBJ2-5; the match to TRBD1 covers 10 bases. After removal of 1 base from V and 7 bases from J, the junction contained 6 bases not matched to a gene. This CDR3 comprises 15 residues. Germline loops: CDR1 LNHNV, CDR2 YYDKDF (reference sequence). The CDR3 sequence is CATSRGTGGSGTQYF. DNA for the CDR3: TGTGCCACCAGCAGAGGGACAGGGGGTAGCGGGACCCAGTACTTC.

This clonotype was counted between two and nine times. The chain is built from TRBV29-1 and TRBJ1-2, with a possible D match to TRBD1 (5 bases). CDR3 size: 13 residues. Trimming left V 7 bases short and J 7 bases short, with 19 bases between. The germline V gene encodes CDR1 SQVTM and CDR2 ANQGSEA. The DNA for the CDR3 is TGCAGCGACGACAGTGGAAATTTTCTTGGCTACACCTTC. It codes for CSDDSGNFLGYTF.